Presented here are 23 T cell receptor beta chains from one specimen sequenced in a study of T-cell reconstitution after alpha-beta-depleted transplantation in children. A library of TCRbeta sequences, prepared with unique molecular identifiers, was generated. TCRdb called the PCR reads again in MiXCR, with one record for every CDR3 protein. The sample carries over 400,000 distinct CDR3 sequences, about 12% recorded once. This specimen was PBMCs from the stem cell graft donor, taken from the stem cell graft. The receptors derive from a human donor who donated a stem cell graft to a child with combined immunodeficiency.

The genes are TRBV11-3 and TRBJ2-3; TRBD2 agrees at 10 bases. Trimming cost V 4 bases and J 3 bases; bases outside gene matches: 7. CDR3 size: 16 residues. CDR1 SGHNT and CDR2 YENEEA come from the germline V gene. CDR3 DNA: TGTGCCAGCAGCTCGTGGCTAGCGGGAGTGACAGATACGCAGTATTTT. It specifies CASSSWLAGVTDTQYF.

This clonotype was detected ten times or more. This chain links TRBV11-2 with TRBJ2-1; 10 bases fit TRBD2. The CDR3 length is 15 residues. V was clipped by 5 bases and J by 6 bases; unmatched bases: 7. In germline, CDR1 is SGHAT, CDR2 FQNNGV. CDR3 loop: CASSLSGGAFNEQFF. The CDR3, as DNA: TGTGCCAGCAGCCTGAGCGGGGGGGCCTTCAATGAGCAGTTCTTC.

This clonotype showed up just a few times. V gene TRBV18 combines with J gene TRBJ1-1; possibly TRBD1 for D (5 bases). The germline gives CDR1 KGHSH, CDR2 LQKENI. The CDR3 is 14 amino acids. V lost 5 bases and J lost 3, with 13 bases in between. The CDR3 DNA follows: TGTGCCAGCTCAGCATCAGGGTCGGACACTGAAGCTTTCTTT. Translating gives CASSASGSDTEAFF.

This clonotype was seen a handful of times. V gene TRBV6-4 combines with J gene TRBJ2-1; 13 nucleotides align to TRBD2. V was pared by 4 bases and J by 5 bases, with 11 bases of the junction left unmatched. The CDR3 spans 18 residues. Per the germline V gene, CDR1 is MRHNA and CDR2 is SNTAGT. The DNA for the CDR3 is TGTGCCAGCAGTGCTCTGGGACTAGCGGGAAAGGCACACAATGAGCAGTTCTTC. Translating gives CASSALGLAGKAHNEQFF.

Comment on this clonotype: The missing conserved phenylalanine or tryptophan at the end of this CDR3 makes a read error likely. The chain recombines TRBV11-2 with TRBJ1-4; 7 bases are shared with TRBD1. V was pared by 6 bases and J by 0 bases, with 7 bases of the junction left unmatched. The CDR3 contains 16 residues. CDR1 is SGHAT and CDR2 is FQNNGV in the germline V gene. The CDR3 DNA reads as TGTGCCAGCAGTCCTAATACAGGGGCAACTAATGAAAAACTGTTTTGT. Its protein is CASSPNTGATNEKLFC.

In this sample, this clonotype turned up many times. The CDR3 loop reads CASSQGLAGGNEQFF. The CDR3 bases are TGCGCCAGCAGCCAAGGACTAGCGGGAGGCAATGAGCAGTTCTTC. V usage is TRBV5-1 and J usage is TRBJ2-1; 14 nucleotides agree with TRBD2. Germline lookup yields CDR1 SGHRS and CDR2 YFSETQ. Trimming at V came to 4 bases and at J to 6 bases, leaving 3 bases not matched to a gene. This CDR3 spans 15 amino acids.

The rearrangement links TRBV20-1 to TRBJ2-5, with 8 bases lining up with TRBD1. V lost 3 bases and J lost 10; bases outside the gene matches: 7. Per the germline V gene, CDR1 is DFQATT and CDR2 is SNEGSKA (reference sequence). The CDR3 extends over 12 amino acids. CDR3 in amino acids: CSASLTGTGQYF. The CDR3 nucleotides are TGCAGTGCTAGTTTAACGGGGACAGGCCAGTACTTC.

This clonotype was observed a few times. This rearrangement joins TRBV7-6 to TRBJ2-1, with D possibly matching TRBD1 (6 bases). The germline V gene encodes CDR1 SGHVS and CDR2 FNYEAQ. The ends were cut back, 3 bases at V and 4 bases at J, with 13 bases in the middle. This CDR3 spans 15 amino acids. CDR3 in DNA: TGTGCCAGCAGCTTCGGGACACTCGCTTACAATGAGCAGTTCTTC. This sequence encodes CASSFGTLAYNEQFF.

A few counts support this clonotype. The chain carries TRBV10-3 and TRBJ2-7, with 9 bases identical to TRBD1. The CDR3 length is 15 residues. The V gene's germline CDR1 is ENHRY and CDR2 SYGVKD. The J segment lost 4 bases and the V segment lost 3 bases, leaving 7 bases of the junction unmatched. CDR3 protein: CAISEIWTGDYEQYF. CDR3 coding DNA: TGTGCCATCAGTGAAATTTGGACAGGGGATTACGAGCAGTACTTC.

The CDR3 loop reads CASSLLDPFYGYTF. The DNA of the CDR3 is TGTGCCAGCAGCTTGTTGGACCCTTTCTATGGCTACACCTTC. This chain links TRBV5-4 with TRBJ1-2; D is ambiguous. The CDR3 sequence is 14 residues long. Trimming took 1 base from V and 4 from J, leaving 11 bases between them. CDR1 is SGHNT and CDR2 is YYREEE in the germline V gene (reference sequence).

The chain is built from TRBV6-2 or TRBV6-3 and TRBJ2-1, with D perhaps TRBD2 (6 bases). Trimming shortened V by 7 bases and J by 0 bases, and 16 bases separated the two germline ends. Germline loops: CDR1 MNHEY, CDR2 SVGEGT. The CDR3 has 16 amino acids. The CDR3 loop is CASTRSGGISYNEQFF. The DNA of the CDR3 is TGTGCCAGCACCCGTAGCGGAGGGATCTCCTACAATGAGCAGTTCTTC.

In this sample, this clonotype turned up a few times. The chain uses TRBV7-9 and TRBJ2-7, with D maybe TRBD1 (5 bases). This CDR3 is 14 amino acids long. Germline V gives CDR1 SEHNR, CDR2 FQNEAQ (reference sequence). Trimming left V 0 bases short and J 5 bases short, with 11 bases between. In DNA, the CDR3 is TGTGCCAGCAGCTTAGCGGCCAGGGTGCACGAGCAGTACTTC. This gives the protein CASSLAARVHEQYF.

The rearrangement joins TRBV4-1 to TRBJ2-3; 11 bases fit TRBD2. The CDR3 totals 16 residues. Per the germline V gene, CDR1 is MGHRA and CDR2 is YSYEKL. The J segment lost 2 bases and the V segment lost 2 bases, leaving 3 bases of the junction unmatched. CDR3 nucleotide sequence: TGCGCCAGCAGCCAACTAGCGGGGGGCGTCACAGATACGCAGTATTTT. Encoded protein: CASSQLAGGVTDTQYF.

This clonotype was recorded a few times. The chain carries TRBV15 and TRBJ2-3; 7 bases are shared with TRBD1. Germline CDR1 reads LNHNV; CDR2 reads YYDKDF (reference sequence). The CDR3 is 15 amino acids. V gave up 4 bases and J gave up 6 bases; unmatched junction bases: 10. This CDR3 is CATSKGTAFWDTQYF. The CDR3 nucleotides read TGTGCCACCAGCAAAGGGACAGCCTTTTGGGATACGCAGTATTTT.

This clonotype was seen many times. The CDR3 reads CASSWGAQETQYF. The DNA for the CDR3 is TGTGCCAGCAGCTGGGGGGCGCAAGAGACCCAGTACTTC. The V and J genes are TRBV5-6 and TRBJ2-5; TRBD1 or TRBD2 may be the D gene (6 bases each). This CDR3 has 13 amino acids. The germline V gene has CDR1 SGHDT and CDR2 YYEEEE. Trimming cost V 3 bases and J 2 bases, with 8 bases left between them.

The chain couples TRBV28 to TRBJ2-5, with D possibly being TRBD2 (5 bases). CDR3 length: 16 residues. Trimming took off 1 base at V and 1 base at J, with 13 bases between the two ends. Germline-derived CDR1 and CDR2 are MDHEN and SYDVKM. Here the CDR3 DNA reads TGTGCCAGCAGTTTATACATGCAGCGGCCCCAAGAGACCCAGTACTTC. It yields the protein CASSLYMQRPQETQYF.

This clonotype came up many times. V is TRBV7-2 and J is TRBJ2-5; D not resolved. The CDR3 sequence is 14 residues long. Trimming removed 1 base at V and 1 base at J, with 7 bases between. Germline V lookup: CDR1 SGHTA, CDR2 FQGNSA. The chain's CDR3 is CASSLGHSQETQYF. The DNA for the CDR3 is TGTGCCAGCAGCTTAGGTCACAGCCAAGAGACCCAGTACTTC.

The chain employs TRBV20-1 and TRBJ2-5; TRBD2 aligns across 8 bases. This CDR3 has 14 amino acids. V dropped 5 bases and J dropped 5; count of bases not matched to a gene: 10. Germline V gene sequence: CDR1 DFQATT, CDR2 SNEGSKA (reference sequence). The DNA for the CDR3 is TGCAGTGCTCCGGGGGGGCTCGGAGAGGAGACCCAGTACTTC. Translation gives CSAPGGLGEETQYF.

This clonotype was counted a few times. CDR3 sequence: CASSAILNYGYTF. The DNA for the CDR3 is TGTGCCAGCAGCGCCATTCTTAACTATGGCTACACCTTC. The V call is TRBV6-6, the J call TRBJ1-2; no reliable D call. The CDR3 runs to 13 residues. The ends were cut back, 6 bases at V and 1 base at J, with 9 bases in the middle. Germline loops: CDR1 MNHNY, CDR2 SVGAGI (reference sequence).

This chain uses TRBV21-1 with TRBJ2-1; TRBD2, the table's D call, lacks a check against the DNA. TRBV21-1 is a listed pseudogene. CDR3 size: 15 residues. Written as DNA, the CDR3 is TGTGCCAGCAGCAAAGCCACTAGCGGGAGAAATGAGCAGTTCTTC. Translating gives CASSKATSGRNEQFF.

This clonotype was found many times. The V gene is TRBV6-5, the J gene TRBJ2-7; 8 bases agree with TRBD2. V trimming: 6 bases; J trimming: 2 bases; junction bases outside the gene matches: 18. CDR3 length: 18 residues. Germline-derived CDR1 and CDR2 are MNHEY and SVGAGI. CDR3 coding DNA: TGTGCCAGCAGAGTTACGGGGGGACGGCTAGCGGGTACCTACGAGCAGTACTTC. Encoded protein: CASRVTGGRLAGTYEQYF.

The CDR3 coding sequence is TGCAGCGTTGAAGCAGGGAAGGGCTACACCTTC. Protein sequence: CSVEAGKGYTF. This sequence joins TRBV29-1 and TRBJ1-2; D perhaps matches TRBD1 (5 bases). The CDR3 extends over 11 amino acids. V dropped 1 base and J dropped 8 bases, with 8 bases sitting between them. Germline loops: CDR1 SQVTM, CDR2 ANQGSEA.

The rearrangement uses TRBV12-3 or TRBV12-4 and TRBJ2-3, with 10 bases aligning to TRBD1. V lost 9 bases, J lost 9 bases, and 12 bases stayed unmatched. This CDR3 spans 14 amino acids. The CDR3 region has the DNA TGTGCCAGTCTCCGGGACAGGGGATTACGAACGCAGTATTTT. Residues: CASLRDRGLRTQYF.